The rows below give T cell receptor beta chains drawn from one sample of a study of blood T cells in healthy people across ages. TCRdb ran MiXCR on the 5' RACE reads and lists one entry per CDR3 protein. The profile shows 650,000 to 700,000 distinct CDR3 sequences, about 32% of them singletons. Sequencing was performed on blood. These receptors all stem from a woman aged 80 or over in good health. CDR3s include the opening cysteine and the closing phenylalanine or tryptophan. The D gene is left open where the match is weak. Clone sizes are given selectively: once, few, many, or a class where the clone is expanded.

J: TRBJ2-7
size: .
D: .
V: TRBV6-2/TRBV6-3
DNA: TGTGCCGCCCGGGACTCCTTCTCCTACGAGCAGTACTTC
CDR3: CAARDSFSYEQYF

J: TRBJ2-1
size: .
D: .
V: TRBV9
DNA: TGTGCCAGCAGCGTAAGCGGACCCACACACAATGAGCAGTTCTTC
CDR3: CASSVSGPTHNEQFF

J: TRBJ1-1
size: many
D: .
V: TRBV25-1
DNA: TGTGCCAGCAGCGGCGTCGGTAGGGGGGAGGCCACTGAAGCTTTCTTT
CDR3: CASSGVGRGEATEAFF

J: TRBJ1-3
size: .
D: .
V: TRBV28
DNA: TGTGCCAGCAGCCGCTGGGGGCAGCCTGGAAACACCATATATTTT
CDR3: CASSRWGQPGNTIYF

J: TRBJ2-7
size: many
D: TRBD1
V: TRBV10-3
DNA: TGTGCCATCAGTGAAAGGTCGACAGGGCTGGGTGTGCAGTACTTC
CDR3: CAISERSTGLGVQYF

J: TRBJ1-5
size: .
D: TRBD1
V: TRBV12-3/TRBV12-4
DNA: TGTGCCAGCAGTTCGATGCGGACAGGGAACAATCAGCCCCAGCATTTT
CDR3: CASSSMRTGNNQPQHF

J: TRBJ1-2
size: many
D: TRBD1
V: TRBV20-1
DNA: TGCAGTGCTAGATCCCAGGGGACAGGGGGGAAAGGCTACACCTTC
CDR3: CSARSQGTGGKGYTF

J: TRBJ1-4
size: .
D: .
V: TRBV6-1
DNA: TGTGCCAGCAGTCCCATCAAATTTCAGGGGCTCTTTGAAAAACTGTTTTTT
CDR3: CASSPIKFQGLFEKLFF

J: TRBJ2-4
size: few
D: .
V: TRBV11-2
DNA: TGTGCCAGCAGCTCCTCATTTACAGAGCTAGCCAAAAACATTCAGTACTTC
CDR3: CASSSSFTELAKNIQYF

J: TRBJ2-7
size: .
D: .
V: TRBV6-2/TRBV6-3
DNA: TGTGCCAGCAGTGTCGCTCCTTACGGACCGACCTACGAGCAGTACTTC
CDR3: CASSVAPYGPTYEQYF

J: TRBJ1-4
size: few
D: .
V: TRBV5-1
DNA: TGCGCCAGCAGCATTTTACCGGGACGGAGTAATGAAAAACTGTTTTTT
CDR3: CASSILPGRSNEKLFF

J: TRBJ2-3
size: many
D: .
V: TRBV24-1
DNA: TGTGCCACCCGGAATCACGGCACAGATACGCAGTATTTT
CDR3: CATRNHGTDTQYF

J: TRBJ1-6
size: .
D: .
V: TRBV20-1
DNA: TGCAGTGCTAGAGACCACGACGTTTTAAATTCACCCCTCCACTTT
CDR3: CSARDHDVLNSPLHF

J: TRBJ1-5
size: many
D: TRBD1
V: TRBV7-2
DNA: TGTGCCAGCAGCGCCACAGGGGGCCCTGCGCCCCAGCATTTT
CDR3: CASSATGGPAPQHF

J: TRBJ1-1
size: .
D: TRBD1
V: TRBV30
DNA: TGTGCCTGGGCAGGGGGAAACACTGAAGCTTTCTTT
CDR3: CAWAGGNTEAFF

J: TRBJ2-5
size: many
D: TRBD2
V: TRBV2
DNA: TGTGCCAGCAGTGGGGCTACTAGCGGGGGGCCGGGGCAAGAGACCCAGTACTTC
CDR3: CASSGATSGGPGQETQYF

J: TRBJ1-1
size: .
D: .
V: TRBV29-1
DNA: TGCAGCGTCAAAGGACAGAGGAACACTGAAGCTTTCTTT
CDR3: CSVKGQRNTEAFF

J: TRBJ2-1
size: many
D: .
V: TRBV2
DNA: TGTGCCAGCAGTGAAGCGCAAAATGGTGAGCAGTTCTTC
CDR3: CASSEAQNGEQFF

J: TRBJ2-1
size: many
D: .
V: TRBV30
DNA: TGTGCCTGGAGTGTATCCAGATATGAGCAGTTCTTC
CDR3: CAWSVSRYEQFF

J: TRBJ2-7
size: many
D: TRBD2
V: TRBV5-1
DNA: TGCGCCAGCAGCATCACTAGCGGATCCTACGAGCAGTACTTC
CDR3: CASSITSGSYEQYF

J: TRBJ2-7
size: many
D: TRBD1
V: TRBV7-3
DNA: TGTGCCAGCAGCCGGGGACAGGGGAGCTCCTACGAGCAGTACTTC
CDR3: CASSRGQGSSYEQYF

J: TRBJ2-7
size: many
D: TRBD1
V: TRBV6-5
DNA: TGTGCCAGCCGGGGGACAGGGGGGACCGACGAGCAGTACTTC
CDR3: CASRGTGGTDEQYF